These 21 T cell receptor beta chains were sequenced from one sample in a study of blood T cell repertoires in COVID-19. Sequenced by immunoSEQ multiplex PCR; TCRdb stores in-frame clones only, minus some. The sample consists of 350,000 to 450,000 clones, under 85% of them appearing once. Sequencing was carried out using PBMCs or T cells enriched from blood (not recorded which). The receptor source for this set is a woman in her forties or fifties who had recovered from COVID-19.

The genes are TRBV30 and TRBJ2-2; unclear D gene. CDR1 is GTSNPN and CDR2 is SVGIG in the germline V gene (reference sequence). Deletions cut 2 bases from V and 0 bases from J, with 10 bases between. The CDR3 contains 15 residues. The CDR3 sequence is CAWSPGGTNTGELFF. Here the CDR3 DNA reads TGTGCCTGGAGTCCCGGCGGCACGAACACCGGGGAGCTGTTTTTT.

A single count supports this clone. This chain's CDR3 is CASSSGSSNYGYTF. CDR3 in DNA: TGTGCCAGCAGTTCCGGGAGTTCTAACTATGGCTACACCTTC. The chain carries TRBV6-5 and TRBJ1-2; no reliable D call. This CDR3 spans 14 amino acids. Germline-derived CDR1 and CDR2 are MNHEY and SVGAGI. Trimming stripped 4 bases from V and 0 bases from J, with 9 bases between.

V gene TRBV11-2 combines with J gene TRBJ1-2; 8 nucleotides line up with TRBD1. Germline V gives CDR1 SGHAT, CDR2 FQNNGV. Trimming at V came to 5 bases and at J to 4 bases, leaving 3 bases not matched to a gene. CDR3 length equals 13 residues. In nucleotides, the CDR3 is TGTGCCAGCAGCCCAGGGGGCGGCTATGGCTACACCTTC. Translation: CASSPGGGYGYTF.

The V and J genes are TRBV19 and TRBJ2-7, with TRBD2 matching over 7 bases. Per the germline V gene, CDR1 is LNHDA and CDR2 is SQIVND (reference sequence). The CDR3 spans 14 residues. V lost 5 bases, J lost 3 bases, and 7 bases stayed unmatched. The DNA of the CDR3 is TGTGCCAGTAGTGTGGGGGGGAGAGTCTACGAGCAGTACTTC. It is translated as CASSVGGRVYEQYF.

This clone has a handful of counts. The chain joins TRBV5-5 to TRBJ2-7, with 9 bases that match TRBD1. From germline, CDR1 is SGHKS and CDR2 YYEKEE (reference sequence). V shed 2 bases, J shed 2 bases, and the junction held 2 bases outside the gene matches. The CDR3 has 14 amino acids. CDR3 amino acids: CASSFWTGAYEQYF. CDR3 DNA: TGTGCCAGCAGCTTTTGGACAGGGGCCTACGAGCAGTACTTC.

The J gene is TRBJ1-5, the V gene TRBV6-5; possibly TRBD1 for D (5 bases). Germline V gene sequence: CDR1 MNHEY, CDR2 SVGAGI. Trimming cost V 10 bases and J 0 bases, with 13 bases left between them. The CDR3 runs 14 residues. In DNA form, the CDR3 reads TGTGCCACCAGGGCGGTCGGTAGCAATCAGCCCCAGCATTTT. Its protein is CATRAVGSNQPQHF.

This sequence joins TRBV5-1 and TRBJ1-1; weak D call: TRBD1 (6 bases). The germline gives CDR1 SGHRS, CDR2 YFSETQ. CDR3 length: 14 residues. Trimming removed 4 bases at V and 3 bases at J, with 13 bases between. The CDR3 DNA is TGCGCCAGCAGCCCCCAGGGGCTTGACACTGAAGCTTTCTTT. Translated, it gives CASSPQGLDTEAFF. The full variable domain, its missing parts supplied by reference TRBV5-1 and TRBJ1-1, is KAGVTQTPRYLIKTRGQQVTLSCSPISGHRSVSWYQQTPGQGLQFLFEYFSETQRNKGNFPGRFSGRQFSNSRSEMNVSTLELGDSALYLCASSPQGLDTEAFFGQGTRLTVV.

The gene calls are TRBV19 and TRBJ1-1; no reliable D call. Germline-derived CDR1 and CDR2 are LNHDA and SQIVND (reference sequence). The V end lost 1 base, the J end lost 0 bases, and 9 bases lay between the germline ends. The CDR3 contains 15 residues. As DNA, the CDR3 is TGTGCCAGTAGTATAGCCCCGGGGATGAACACTGAAGCTTTCTTT. This codes for CASSIAPGMNTEAFF.

The genes are TRBV6-2 or TRBV6-3 and TRBJ2-2, with 7 nucleotides matching TRBD1. The CDR3 is 14 residues long. The germline gives CDR1 MNHEY, CDR2 SVGEGT. The V segment lost 5 bases and the J segment 6 bases; nucleotides outside the gene matches: 6. CDR3 sequence reads: CASSRTGPPGELFF. CDR3 nucleotides: TGTGCCAGCAGTCGGACAGGCCCTCCCGGGGAGCTGTTTTTT.

The table lists this clone with a count of one. The J gene is TRBJ1-1, the V gene TRBV2; D might be TRBD1 (5 bases). The V and J ends lost 6 bases and 5 bases respectively, with 16 bases between them. Germline V lookup: CDR1 SNHLY, CDR2 FYNNEI. The CDR3 covers 14 residues. The CDR3 here is CASSPGPPRTEAFF. The CDR3 DNA is TGTGCCAGCAGCCCAGGGCCCCCGCGGACTGAAGCTTTCTTT.

This clone came up a few times. The CDR3 protein is CAIRPMGGVTGELFF. The CDR3 DNA reads as TGTGCCATCAGACCGATGGGAGGTGTCACCGGGGAGCTGTTTTTT. The chain employs TRBV10-3 and TRBJ2-2; possible D gene TRBD2, 6 bases. Trimming cost V 6 bases and J 4 bases, with 15 bases left between them. CDR3 length: 15 residues. The germline V gene encodes CDR1 ENHRY and CDR2 SYGVKD.

The chain recombines TRBV7-2 with TRBJ2-1, with TRBD1 as a possible D gene (5 bases). The germline V gene has CDR1 SGHTA and CDR2 FQGNSA. This CDR3 spans 15 amino acids. V was cut by 5 bases and J by 1 base, with 12 bases left in between. The CDR3 protein is CASSEQVGSYNEQFF. The CDR3 DNA sequence: TGTGCCAGCAGCGAACAGGTTGGGTCCTACAATGAGCAGTTCTTC.

This chain links TRBV25-1 with TRBJ2-7; 8 bases are a match to TRBD1. The ends lost 6 bases at V and 0 bases at J; junction bases unmatched: 1. Germline values: CDR1 MGHDK, CDR2 SYGVNS. CDR3 size: 13 residues. The CDR3 DNA reads as TGTGCCAGCAGGGACAGGGCCTCCTACGAGCAGTACTTC. Translation gives CASRDRASYEQYF.

The chain couples TRBV6-5 to TRBJ2-3; 7 nucleotides align to TRBD1. This CDR3 contains 15 residues. Trimming removed 6 bases from V and 5 bases from J; junction bases left unmatched: 11. CDR1 MNHEY and CDR2 SVGAGI come from the germline V gene. The DNA for the CDR3 is TGTGCCAGCAGCACCGCCGACAGGGCTCGAGATACGCAGTATTTT. Protein product: CASSTADRARDTQYF.

CDR3 protein: CASSGLGTGELFF. CDR3 nucleotides: TGTGCCAGCAGTGGACTTGGCACCGGGGAGCTGTTTTTT. The J gene is TRBJ2-2, the V gene TRBV6-2 or TRBV6-3; TRBD2 is a possible D gene (5 bases). This CDR3 contains 13 residues. V was clipped by 5 bases and J by 4 bases, with 8 bases between them. Germline-derived CDR1 and CDR2 are MNHEY and SVGEGT.

This clone has more than one count but fewer than ten. This rearrangement joins TRBV11-3 to TRBJ1-1; TRBD1 is a possible D gene (6 bases). This CDR3 region has 15 residues. V lost 1 base, J lost 5 bases, and 14 bases lay in between. Germline V gives CDR1 SGHNT, CDR2 YENEEA. DNA for the CDR3: TGTGCCAGCAGCTTAGGGGGGGGCGCGGGAACTGAAGCTTTCTTT. This gives the protein CASSLGGGAGTEAFF.

The chain has TRBV12-3 or TRBV12-4 and TRBJ2-3; no clear D. V was shortened by 6 bases and J by 8 bases, with 9 bases between the two germline ends. The CDR3 totals 11 residues. Written as DNA, the CDR3 is TGTGCCAGCAGCGTCCAGGTTACGCAGTATTTT. The encoded protein is CASSVQVTQYF.

The V and J genes are TRBV3-1 (or the pseudogene TRBV3-2) and TRBJ2-7; D perhaps matches TRBD1 (6 bases). The CDR3 length is 15 residues. V was clipped by 0 bases and J by 8 bases, with 17 bases between them. In germline, CDR1 is LGHDT, CDR2 YNNKEL (reference sequence). In DNA, the CDR3 is TGTGCCAGCAGCCAAGATTGGGGGCAGACGAATCAGCAGTACTTC. Protein: CASSQDWGQTNQQYF.

V is TRBV12-3 or TRBV12-4 and J is TRBJ2-2; weak D call: TRBD1 (6 bases). This CDR3 region has 13 residues. Trimming shortened V by 5 bases and J by 11 bases, and 15 bases separated the two germline ends. The CDR3 loop reads CASSPIRGGELFF. The CDR3 nucleotides read TGTGCCAGCAGTCCCATTCGAGGGGGAGAGCTGTTTTTT.

The V gene is TRBV7-9, the J gene TRBJ2-5; TRBD2 agrees at 12 bases. The length of the CDR3 is 17 residues. Germline V gives CDR1 SEHNR, CDR2 FQNEAQ (reference sequence). V shed 5 bases and J 2 bases; nucleotides not matched to a gene: 9. CDR3 amino acids: CASSPQILAGGQETQYF. The CDR3 bases are TGTGCCAGCAGCCCCCAGATACTAGCGGGGGGACAAGAGACCCAGTACTTC. Using reference TRBV7-9 and TRBJ2-5 for the parts outside the CDR3, the full variable domain is DTGVSQNPRHKITKRGQNVTFRCDPISEHNRLYWYRQTLGQGPEFLTYFQNEAQLEKSRLLSDRFSAERPKGSFSTLEIQRTEQGDSAMYLCASSPQILAGGQETQYFGPGTRLLVL.

This clone turned up a few times. CDR3 residues: CASSADVTQGNQPQHF. Written as DNA, the CDR3 is TGTGCCAGTAGTGCAGACGTCACTCAGGGCAATCAGCCCCAGCATTTT. This chain uses TRBV19 with TRBJ1-5; D remains ambiguous. The V end was cut by 5 bases, the J end by 2 bases, with 16 bases between. This CDR3 region has 16 residues. CDR1 and CDR2 (germline): LNHDA, SQIVND (reference sequence).